What follows are 26 T cell receptor beta chains derived from one specimen sequenced in a study of blood T cell repertoires in COVID-19. Method: immunoSEQ multiplex PCR; TCRdb's copy keeps in-frame clones and lacks some. The repertoire includes tens of thousands of clones, 87% of them detected once, and under 7% sits in the top ten. Sequencing input: peripheral blood. Receptors originate from a man aged 55 to 69 with active COVID-19.

The J gene is TRBJ2-7, the V gene TRBV27, with D hard to call. The length of the CDR3 is 13 residues. V was pared by 2 bases and J by 2 bases, with 7 bases between. The germline CDR1 and CDR2 sequences are MNHEY and SMNVEV (reference sequence). The CDR3 spells CASSLRVAYEQYF. CDR3 coding DNA: TGTGCCAGCAGTTTACGGGTGGCCTACGAGCAGTACTTC.

CDR3 DNA: TGCGCCAGCAGCTTGACTAGCGGGGGAACAGATACGCAGTATTTT. Protein: CASSLTSGGTDTQYF. V gene TRBV5-1 combines with J gene TRBJ2-3, with 11 bases that match TRBD2. The V segment lost 1 base and the J segment 3 bases; nucleotides outside the gene matches: 1. From germline, CDR1 is SGHRS and CDR2 YFSETQ. The CDR3 has 15 residues.

This chain uses TRBV5-5 with TRBJ1-4; D remains ambiguous. Germline CDR1 is SGHKS and CDR2 is YYEKEE (reference sequence). There are 16 residues in the CDR3. Trimming removed 2 bases at V and 3 bases at J, with 14 bases between. The CDR3 reads CASSLAGARANEKLFF. The CDR3 region has the DNA TGTGCCAGCAGCTTAGCAGGAGCGAGGGCTAATGAAAAACTGTTTTTT.

This clone was observed once. This rearrangement joins TRBV19 to TRBJ1-2; no definite D call. This CDR3 region has 13 residues. V was trimmed by 8 bases and J by 2 bases, leaving 12 bases between them. Germline V lookup: CDR1 LNHDA, CDR2 SQIVND (reference sequence). CDR3 nucleotide sequence: TGTGCCAGTTCCCCCCGGGTAAACTATGGCTACACCTTC. Translated: CASSPRVNYGYTF.

The chain is built from TRBV5-4 and TRBJ2-3; no clear D. CDR3 length: 12 residues. The germline CDR1 and CDR2 sequences are SGHNT and YYREEE (reference sequence). V was trimmed by 4 bases and J by 4 bases, leaving 7 bases between them. DNA for the CDR3: TGTGCCAGCAGCGCCCCAGCAGATACGCAGTATTTT. It translates to CASSAPADTQYF.

J is TRBJ1-6 and V is TRBV18; D not resolved. Germline V gene data show CDR1 as KGHSH and CDR2 as LQKENI. Trimming shortened V by 3 bases and J by 7 bases, and 10 bases separated the two germline ends. This CDR3 is 14 amino acids long. DNA for the CDR3: TGTGCCAGCTCACCGGGCAGACGGAATTCACCCCTCCACTTT. Translation: CASSPGRRNSPLHF.

This rearrangement joins TRBV5-1 to TRBJ1-1; possible D gene TRBD1, 5 bases. Germline-derived CDR1 and CDR2 are SGHRS and YFSETQ. CDR3 length equals 16 residues. V was pared by 0 bases and J by 0 bases, with 12 bases between. CDR3 sequence reads: CASSLGLRGVNTEAFF. The DNA of the CDR3 is TGCGCCAGCAGCTTGGGATTGCGGGGGGTGAACACTGAAGCTTTCTTT.

The chain recombines TRBV30 with TRBJ1-6; D is uncertain. The germline V gene encodes CDR1 GTSNPN and CDR2 SVGIG (reference sequence). V lost 1 base and J 7 bases, leaving 17 bases between the germline ends. The CDR3 is 16 residues long. CDR3 residues: CAWSAYYTGMNSPLHF. DNA for the CDR3: TGTGCCTGGAGTGCCTATTACACGGGGATGAATTCACCCCTCCACTTT.

The gene calls are TRBV12-3 or TRBV12-4 and TRBJ2-4, with TRBD2 as a possible D gene (6 bases). The length of the CDR3 is 12 residues. Trimming cost V 6 bases and J 9 bases, with 12 bases left between them. CDR3 nucleotides: TGTGCCAGCAGAGCAGGGAGGAGCATTCAGTACTTC. Translated: CASRAGRSIQYF.

The rearrangement joins TRBV4-1 to TRBJ2-5, with D maybe TRBD1 (6 bases). The germline CDR1 and CDR2 sequences are MGHRA and YSYEKL. Trimming removed 4 bases from V and 2 bases from J, with 11 bases in between. This CDR3 has 14 amino acids. This CDR3 is CASSRDRTQETQYF. CDR3 in DNA: TGCGCCAGCAGCCGCGACAGGACGCAAGAGACCCAGTACTTC.

The chain combines TRBV6-6 with TRBJ1-1; D is undetermined. Trimming removed 4 bases at V and 0 bases at J, with 9 bases between. The V gene's germline CDR1 is MNHNY and CDR2 SVGAGI (reference sequence). The CDR3 is 14 residues long. The chain's CDR3 is CASSLVHVNTEAFF. The CDR3 nucleotides are TGTGCCAGCAGTTTGGTACACGTGAACACTGAAGCTTTCTTT.

The chain couples TRBV10-2 to TRBJ2-2; 9 positions agree with TRBD2. The CDR3 is 15 residues long. The ends lost 8 bases at V and 6 bases at J; junction bases unmatched: 10. Looked up from germline, CDR1 is WSHSY and CDR2 is SAAADI. The CDR3 protein is CASWGGGGASGELFF. CDR3 nucleotide sequence: TGCGCCAGCTGGGGGGGCGGGGGGGCCTCCGGGGAGCTGTTTTTT.

The V and J genes are TRBV5-1 and TRBJ2-7; 9 nucleotides line up with TRBD1. V dropped 4 bases and J dropped 3; count of bases not matched to a gene: 5. The germline CDR1 and CDR2 sequences are SGHRS and YFSETQ. The CDR3 totals 14 residues. The CDR3 DNA sequence: TGCGCCAGCAGCGCGGGACAGGGTGTCTACGAGCAGTACTTC. Translated: CASSAGQGVYEQYF.

As regards this clone: In the same sample, other DNA sequences code for this CDR3. The J gene is TRBJ2-2, the V gene TRBV7-2; 9 bases are shared with TRBD2. Germline CDR1 and CDR2: SGHTA and FQGNSA. Germline trimming cut 5 bases from V and 5 bases from J; bases unmatched to any gene: 6. The CDR3 has 15 amino acids. The chain's CDR3 is CASSPSGVNTGELFF. The CDR3 nucleotides read TGTGCCAGCAGCCCTAGCGGGGTGAATACCGGGGAGCTGTTTTTT. The full variable domain, rest sourced from reference TRBV7-2 and TRBJ2-2, is GAGVSQSPSNKVTEKGKDVELRCDPISGHTALYWYRQSLGQGLEFLIYFQGNSAPDKSGLPSDRFSAERTGGSVSTLTIQRTQQEDSAVYLCASSPSGVNTGELFFGEGSRLTVL.

V gene TRBV18 combines with J gene TRBJ1-5; 7 nucleotides align to TRBD1. Trimming removed 3 bases from V and 4 bases from J; junction bases left unmatched: 3. This CDR3 comprises 14 residues. Per the germline V gene, CDR1 is KGHSH and CDR2 is LQKENI. The CDR3 loop is CASSPGTANQPQHF. The CDR3 nucleotides read TGTGCCAGCTCACCGGGGACAGCGAATCAGCCCCAGCATTTT. Full variable domain (outside the CDR3, taken from reference TRBV18 and TRBJ1-5): NAGVMQNPRHLVRRRGQEARLRCSPMKGHSHVYWYRQLPEEGLKFMVYLQKENIIDESGMPKERFSAEFPKEGPSILRIQQVVRGDSAAYFCASSPGTANQPQHFGDGTRLSIL.

The chain employs TRBV10-3 and TRBJ1-5, with 9 nucleotides matching TRBD1. Germline CDR1 reads ENHRY; CDR2 reads SYGVKD. The CDR3 contains 16 residues. V was pared by 2 bases and J by 3 bases, with 5 bases of the junction left unmatched. CDR3 bases: TGTGCCATCAGTGAGGGTGGACAGGGGTTCAATCAGCCCCAGCATTTT. Protein product: CAISEGGQGFNQPQHF.

This clone is a singleton in its sample. The gene calls are TRBV3-1 (or the pseudogene TRBV3-2) and TRBJ2-3; D not resolved. The length of the CDR3 is 13 residues. Deletions cut 2 bases from V and 7 bases from J, with 10 bases between. CDR1 is LGHDT and CDR2 is YNNKEL in the germline V gene (reference sequence). CDR3 protein: CASSQRPRNTQYF. The CDR3 DNA reads as TGTGCCAGCAGCCAACGACCTAGGAATACGCAGTATTTT.

The chain uses TRBV19 and TRBJ1-1; no clear D. Germline values: CDR1 LNHDA, CDR2 SQIVND (reference sequence). This CDR3 comprises 17 residues. Deletions cut 0 bases from V and 0 bases from J, with 14 bases between. The DNA for the CDR3 is TGTGCCAGTAGTATAGATCTGGCGGCAGCCTTGAACACTGAAGCTTTCTTT. Protein: CASSIDLAAALNTEAFF. The full variable domain, completed using reference TRBV19 and TRBJ1-1, is DGGITQSPKYLFRKEGQNVTLSCEQNLNHDAMYWYRQDPGQGLRLIYYSQIVNDFQKGDIAEGYSVSREKKESFPLTVTSAQKNPTAFYLCASSIDLAAALNTEAFFGQGTRLTVV.

This rearrangement joins TRBV5-1 to TRBJ2-1, with TRBD2 matching over 10 bases. This CDR3 region has 20 residues. Germline values: CDR1 SGHRS, CDR2 YFSETQ. The V and J ends lost 3 bases and 5 bases, in that order; junction bases with no gene match: 20. The CDR3 loop reads CASSSTVGLAGARGDNEQFF. Written as DNA, the CDR3 is TGCGCCAGCAGCTCCACGGTAGGTCTAGCGGGGGCCAGGGGCGACAATGAGCAGTTCTTC.

The V call is TRBV2, the J call TRBJ1-1; D uncertain. Germline values: CDR1 SNHLY, CDR2 FYNNEI. Trimming shortened V by 5 bases and J by 1 base, and 8 bases separated the two germline ends. This CDR3 has 13 amino acids. CDR3 residues: CASSWSGNTEAFF. The CDR3 DNA follows: TGTGCCAGCAGTTGGTCGGGGAACACTGAAGCTTTCTTT.

This sequence joins TRBV4-1 and TRBJ1-1, with D perhaps matching TRBD1 (6 bases). V was clipped by 4 bases and J by 0 bases, with 9 bases between them. Per germline, CDR1 MGHRA and CDR2 YSYEKL. CDR3 size: 14 residues. The CDR3 sequence is CASSPGTLNTEAFF. The CDR3 DNA reads TGCGCCAGCAGCCCGGGGACATTGAACACTGAAGCTTTCTTT.

V gene TRBV2 combines with J gene TRBJ2-5; a weak D match, TRBD1 (6 bases). This CDR3 is 15 amino acids long. Germline V CDR1 and CDR2: SNHLY, FYNNEI. Trimming removed 5 bases from V and 1 base from J, with 14 bases in between. CDR3 loop: CASSQETGSQETQYF. CDR3 DNA sequence: TGTGCCAGCAGTCAGGAAACAGGGTCCCAAGAGACCCAGTACTTC.

V gene TRBV5-1 combines with J gene TRBJ2-1; maybe TRBD1 (6 bases). There are 15 residues in the CDR3. With 0 bases removed from V and 5 bases from J, the gap between germline ends came to 12 bases. Germline lookup yields CDR1 SGHRS and CDR2 YFSETQ. In DNA, the CDR3 is TGCGCCAGCAGCTTGGGGGGGCCTGCCCACAATGAGCAGTTCTTC. It yields the protein CASSLGGPAHNEQFF.

This chain connects TRBV6-6 to TRBJ2-3; 9 bases agree with TRBD1. The germline CDR1 and CDR2 sequences are MNHNY and SVGAGI (reference sequence). The CDR3 contains 16 residues. With V trimmed by 5 bases and J by 3 bases, 9 bases remained unmatched. Written as DNA, the CDR3 is TGTGCCAGCAGTACCTTTAGGGACAGGGTTACAGATACGCAGTATTTT. This sequence encodes CASSTFRDRVTDTQYF.

V gene TRBV18 combines with J gene TRBJ1-2, with a tentative D call TRBD1 (5 bases). The V and J ends lost 3 bases and 8 bases respectively, with 16 bases between them. The CDR3 is made up of 14 amino acids. Germline values: CDR1 KGHSH, CDR2 LQKENI. Written as DNA, the CDR3 is TGTGCCAGCTCACCTGCGGGGACCGGCGGAGGCTACACCTTC. The encoded protein is CASSPAGTGGGYTF. Using reference TRBV18 and TRBJ1-2 for the parts outside the CDR3, the full variable domain is NAGVMQNPRHLVRRRGQEARLRCSPMKGHSHVYWYRQLPEEGLKFMVYLQKENIIDESGMPKERFSAEFPKEGPSILRIQQVVRGDSAAYFCASSPAGTGGGYTFGSGTRLTVV.

The V gene is TRBV29-1, the J gene TRBJ1-5, with D perhaps TRBD1 (5 bases). The V and J ends lost 6 bases and 3 bases respectively, with 15 bases between them. This CDR3 region has 14 residues. Looked up from germline, CDR1 is SQVTM and CDR2 is ANQGSEA. The CDR3 DNA is TGCAGCGTGGGGGGTGACAGCCACAATCAGCCCCAGCATTTT. Translated: CSVGGDSHNQPQHF.